This T cell receptor beta chain was sequenced during a study of blood T cell repertoires in COVID-19. There are 13 residues in the CDR3. The germline V gene encodes CDR1 LNHDA and CDR2 SQIVND (reference sequence). Trimming left V 5 bases short and J 3 bases short, with 8 bases between. Source study methods: By means of reference gene primer amplification, nucleated cell counts were estimated. Sequenced by immunoSEQ multiplex PCR; TCRdb stores in-frame clones only, minus some. V and J calls and clone size are copied from that table; D and trimming were computed from the DNA. Of approximately 280,000 clones in the sample, approximately 85% were seen once.

The source of this sequence is a man over 45 with active or convalescent COVID-19. The sequenced material came from peripheral blood. The rearrangement uses TRBV19 and TRBJ2-1; TRBD2 is a possible D gene (5 bases). CDR3 nucleotide sequence: TGTGCCAGTAGTCCCGGACTCTACAATGAGCAGTTCTTC. It is translated as CASSPGLYNEQFF.